Shown below are 4 T cell receptor beta chains from a single sample sequenced in a study of blood T cell repertoires in COVID-19. Data came from immunoSEQ multiplex PCR; TCRdb stores just in-frame clones and leaves some out. The sample has 350,000 to 450,000 clones, about nine tenths seen once. The sequenced sample was PBMCs or T cells enriched from blood (not recorded which). The receptors come from a woman aged 30 to 39 who had recovered from COVID-19.

The V gene is TRBV7-9, the J gene TRBJ1-2; 7 bases are a match to TRBD1. J gave up 8 bases and V 3 bases, and 9 bases lay outside the gene matches. CDR3 length: 14 amino acids. Germline CDR1 reads SEHNR; CDR2 reads FQNEAQ (reference sequence). The CDR3 sequence: CASSFYRDSEGYTF. The CDR3 DNA reads as TGTGCCAGCAGCTTCTATCGGGACAGTGAAGGCTACACCTTC.

This chain uses TRBV5-1 with TRBJ1-1, with TRBD1 matching 7 bases. Germline-derived CDR1 and CDR2 are SGHRS and YFSETQ. The CDR3 extends over 15 amino acids. J gave up 3 bases and V 3 bases, and 8 bases lay outside the gene matches. The CDR3 loop reads CASSSGIDRDTEAFF. The CDR3 DNA reads TGCGCCAGCAGCTCGGGAATAGACAGGGACACTGAAGCTTTCTTT.

The rearrangement joins TRBV6-5 to TRBJ1-1; TRBD1 agrees at 8 bases. Germline trimming cut 10 bases from V and 3 bases from J; bases unmatched to any gene: 10. This CDR3 region has 14 residues. Germline V lookup: CDR1 MNHEY, CDR2 SVGAGI. CDR3 in DNA: TGTGCCACCTTCGTAACAGGGGGATACACTGAAGCTTTCTTT. The encoded protein is CATFVTGGYTEAFF.

The gene calls are TRBV15 and TRBJ1-1; no clear D gene. Trimming removed 5 bases at V and 3 bases at J, with 16 bases between. Per the germline V gene, CDR1 is LNHNV and CDR2 is YYDKDF (reference sequence). The CDR3 totals 15 residues. CDR3 loop: CATSRGLWSDTEAFF. The CDR3, as DNA: TGTGCCACCAGCCGGGGATTGTGGTCGGACACTGAAGCTTTCTTT.